One and the same sample provided the 14 T cell receptor beta chains below, sequenced in a study of T cell repertoires in cytomegalovirus infection. MiXCR, run by TCRdb on the reads, gives a single entry per CDR3 protein. The profile shows hundreds of thousands of distinct CDR3 sequences, 33% of them singletons. The antigens of these receptors remain unknown. This specimen consisted of cultured PBMCs, obtained from culture after CMV antigen stimulation. The receptors here all came from a human donor in good health (CMV status not recorded). Some clones in this sample may be carry-over from other donors' samples.

This clonotype showed up just a few times. The J gene is TRBJ2-1, the V gene TRBV6-5; D remains unclear. V was trimmed by 1 base and J by 9 bases, leaving 10 bases between them. The germline V gene encodes CDR1 MNHEY and CDR2 SVGAGI. CDR3 length: 13 residues. This chain's CDR3 is CASSYLPAAEQFF. CDR3 coding DNA: TGTGCCAGCAGTTACTTACCGGCGGCTGAGCAGTTCTTC.

This clonotype was seen at least ten times. The chain couples TRBV7-2 to TRBJ2-3, with 14 bases lining up with TRBD2. The V gene end was trimmed by 1 base and the J gene end by 4 bases; junction bases not matched to a gene: 10. The CDR3 loop spans 19 amino acids. Germline CDR1 reads SGHTA; CDR2 reads FQGNSA. The CDR3 region is CASSLVQGLAGVSADTQYF. The CDR3 coding sequence is TGTGCCAGCAGCTTAGTCCAGGGACTAGCGGGAGTTTCCGCAGATACGCAGTATTTT.

The chain uses TRBV4-1 and TRBJ2-6; D gene uncertain. The germline V gene encodes CDR1 MGHRA and CDR2 YSYEKL. The CDR3 has 16 residues. The V gene lost 1 base and the J gene lost 0 bases, with 7 bases spanning the gap. CDR3 coding DNA: TGCGCCAGCAGCCAAGCTTATGGCTCTGGGGCCAACGTCCTGACTTTC. Amino acid sequence: CASSQAYGSGANVLTF.

The chain employs TRBV6-6 and TRBJ2-3; the match to TRBD2 covers 8 bases. Germline CDR1 reads MNHNY; CDR2 reads SVGAGI (reference sequence). V shed 0 bases and J 4 bases; nucleotides not matched to a gene: 12. This CDR3 has 18 residues. In DNA form, the CDR3 reads TGTGCCAGCAGTTACTCGAGGGGTGTCGGGAGGGCCTCAGATACGCAGTATTTT. Amino acids: CASSYSRGVGRASDTQYF.

This clonotype was counted between two and nine times. The chain carries TRBV5-1 and TRBJ1-1; 11 positions match TRBD1. V dropped 4 bases and J dropped 2; count of bases not matched to a gene: 4. The CDR3 runs 15 residues. CDR1 and CDR2 (germline): SGHRS, YFSETQ. The CDR3 DNA sequence: TGCGCCAGCAGCACAGGGACAGGGGGAAACACTGAAGCTTTCTTT. Translation gives CASSTGTGGNTEAFF.

V is TRBV4-3 and J is TRBJ2-7; maybe TRBD2 (5 bases). Germline V gene lookup returns CDR1 LGHNA and CDR2 YSLEER. The CDR3 covers 16 residues. V was pared by 0 bases and J by 0 bases, with 12 bases between. The CDR3 sequence is CASSQDLRASSYEQYF. CDR3 sequence (DNA): TGCGCCAGCAGCCAAGATCTGCGGGCTAGCTCCTACGAGCAGTACTTC.

The rearrangement links TRBV7-4 to TRBJ2-1; no reliable D call. V lost 5 bases and J 8 bases, leaving 13 bases between the germline ends. CDR1 is SGHVT and CDR2 is SQSDAQ in the germline V gene. The CDR3 has 13 amino acids. CDR3 bases: TGTGCCAGCAGCCCGCGGACCACGCATGAGCAGTTCTTC. It yields the protein CASSPRTTHEQFF.

This clonotype was seen at least ten times. The chain carries TRBV6-2 or TRBV6-3 and TRBJ2-1; either TRBD1 or TRBD2 may fit D (5 bases each). The CDR3 is 14 residues long. Trimming shortened V by 6 bases and J by 0 bases, and 9 bases separated the two germline ends. Germline values: CDR1 MNHEY, CDR2 SVGEGT. This chain's CDR3 is CASSGTDSYNEQFF. CDR3 DNA sequence: TGTGCCAGCAGCGGGACCGACTCCTACAATGAGCAGTTCTTC.

The genes are TRBV27 and TRBJ2-7; the match to TRBD2 covers 9 bases. Germline lookup yields CDR1 MNHEY and CDR2 SMNVEV (reference sequence). V lost 2 bases to trimming and J lost 5 bases; unmatched junction nucleotides: 10. CDR3 length equals 16 residues. CDR3 DNA: TGTGCCAGCAGTTTACTTGGCGGGAGGGGGCTGAACGAGCAGTACTTC. Translated, it gives CASSLLGGRGLNEQYF.

This rearrangement joins TRBV6-1 to TRBJ2-1; perhaps TRBD2 as D (6 bases). The CDR3 length is 17 residues. Germline values: CDR1 MNHNS, CDR2 SASEGT. Trimming stripped 7 bases from V and 2 bases from J, with 21 bases between. The CDR3 protein is CASTVGIQGRTYNEQFF. DNA of the CDR3: TGTGCCAGCACCGTAGGGATCCAAGGGAGGACCTACAATGAGCAGTTCTTC.

This chain links TRBV2 with TRBJ2-2; TRBD1 aligns across 8 bases. Germline loops: CDR1 SNHLY, CDR2 FYNNEI. V trimming: 2 bases; J trimming: 6 bases; junction bases outside the gene matches: 2. The CDR3 sequence is 14 residues long. The CDR3 DNA reads as TGTGCCAGCAGTGAACAGGGGGCCGCCGGGGAGCTGTTTTTT. Translating it yields CASSEQGAAGELFF.

This chain connects TRBV7-9 to TRBJ2-5; the D gene is possibly TRBD2 (6 bases). Germline CDR1 SEHNR, CDR2 FQNEAQ (reference sequence). This CDR3 has 15 amino acids. The germline V and J ends were trimmed by 8 bases and 3 bases, with 19 bases remaining between them. CDR3 amino acids: CASLGIVSGEETQYF. For the CDR3, the DNA is TGTGCCAGCTTGGGGATCGTGTCGGGAGAAGAGACCCAGTACTTC.

The J gene is TRBJ1-1, the V gene TRBV7-8; a weak D match, TRBD1 (6 bases). This CDR3 is built from 15 residues. Per the germline V gene, CDR1 is SGHVS and CDR2 is FQNEAQ. V was clipped by 4 bases and J by 1 base, with 13 bases between them. CDR3 coding DNA: TGTGCCAGCAGCTCGGGACCGGGACAGAACACTGAAGCTTTCTTT. Translation: CASSSGPGQNTEAFF.

This rearrangement joins TRBV5-6 to TRBJ1-4; no firm D call. The V and J ends lost 3 bases and 0 bases respectively, with 9 bases between them. The CDR3 runs 15 residues. CDR1 and CDR2 from the germline V gene are SGHDT and YYEEEE. The CDR3 sequence is CASSYGVSTNEKLFF. DNA of the CDR3: TGTGCCAGCAGCTATGGAGTTTCAACTAATGAAAAACTGTTTTTT.